A selection of T cell receptor beta chains follows, all from one sample in a study of Ad26.COV2.S vaccination and SARS-CoV-2 variants. Clones were read by immunoSEQ multiplex PCR, and TCRdb kept only the in-frame ones, dropping some. This sample has about 680,000 clones, with 80% to 90% found just once. The specimen comprised peripheral blood, sampled in a trial of Ad26.COV2.S vaccine versus placebo. These receptors were taken from a person aged 18 to 65 who received the Ad26.COV2.S COVID-19 vaccine or a placebo. Each CDR3 is given with its conserved first and last residue. A D gene is named only where the DNA matches it firmly. The listing skips clone size in some rows; elsewhere it reads once, few, many or a size class.

V gene	clone size	J gene	D gene	CDR3 DNA	CDR3 protein
TRBV19	-	TRBJ2-7	-	TGTGCCAGTAGTATAGTAGTTGGATACTACGAGCAGTACTTC	CASSIVVGYYEQYF
TRBV29-1	-	TRBJ1-1	TRBD1	TGCAGCGTCTCTACAGGGGGAGACACTGAAGCTTTCTTT	CSVSTGGDTEAFF
TRBV7-6	-	TRBJ1-5	TRBD1	TGTGCCAGCAGCTTAGAACTTGGGGACAGGCTGAATCAGCCCCAGCATTTT	CASSLELGDRLNQPQHF
TRBV18	-	TRBJ2-7	-	TGTGCCAGCTCACCAAGGGGCTACGAGCAGTACTTC	CASSPRGYEQYF
TRBV19	once	TRBJ2-1	TRBD2	TGTGCCAGTAGTATAGATGGAGGGACTAGCGGATACAATGAGCAGTTCTTC	CASSIDGGTSGYNEQFF
TRBV6-2/TRBV6-3	-	TRBJ1-2	-	TGTGCCAGCAGTCTTGACATCGCTGGCTACACCTTC	CASSLDIAGYTF
TRBV24-1	-	TRBJ2-1	-	TGTGCCACCAGTCAGAATGAAAATCCGAGCTACAATGAGCAGTTCTTC	CATSQNENPSYNEQFF
TRBV10-3	-	TRBJ2-3	TRBD1	TGTGCCATCAGTGAGTCGACCGGGACAGGGCCTAGCACAGATACGCAGTATTTT	CAISESTGTGPSTDTQYF
TRBV12-3/TRBV12-4	once	TRBJ1-2	-	TGTGCCAGCAGTTTAGCACGGGGGCCACGCTACACCTTC	CASSLARGPRYTF
TRBV4-3	once	TRBJ1-5	-	TGCGCCAGCAGCCAAGATTCTGGGACCGATCAGCCCCAGCATTTT	CASSQDSGTDQPQHF
TRBV5-6	-	TRBJ2-5	-	TGTGCCAGCAGCCCCAGCGGTCAAGAGACCCAGTACTTC	CASSPSGQETQYF
TRBV3-1/TRBV3-2	-	TRBJ1-5	-	TGTGCCAGCAGCCAAGAAGGGATCAATCAGCCCCAGCATTTT	CASSQEGINQPQHF